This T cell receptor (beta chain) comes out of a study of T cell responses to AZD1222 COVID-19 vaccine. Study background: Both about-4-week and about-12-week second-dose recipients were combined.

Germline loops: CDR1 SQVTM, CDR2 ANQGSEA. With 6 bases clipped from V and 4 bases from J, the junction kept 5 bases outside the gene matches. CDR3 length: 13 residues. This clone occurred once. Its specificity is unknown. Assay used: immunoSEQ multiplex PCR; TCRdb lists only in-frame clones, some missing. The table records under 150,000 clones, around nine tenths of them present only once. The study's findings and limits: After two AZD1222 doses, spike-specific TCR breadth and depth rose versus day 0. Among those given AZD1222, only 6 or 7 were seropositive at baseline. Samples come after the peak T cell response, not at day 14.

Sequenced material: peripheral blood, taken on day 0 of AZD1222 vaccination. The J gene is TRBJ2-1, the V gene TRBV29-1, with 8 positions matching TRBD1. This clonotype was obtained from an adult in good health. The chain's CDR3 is CSVRDRQYNEQFF. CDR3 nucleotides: TGCAGCGTCAGGGACAGGCAATACAATGAGCAGTTCTTC.